This T cell receptor (beta chain) came from a study of CD8+ T cells in alopecia areata. Indicated treatment: oral pan-JAK inhibitor, 5-10 mg twice daily. Collected material from alopecia areata patients comprised lesional scalp punch biopsies and peripheral blood. V lost 4 bases, J lost 4 bases, and 6 bases stayed unmatched. This CDR3 has 13 residues. Germline V gives CDR1 SQVTM, CDR2 ANQGSEA. Study outcomes and limitations: Scalp specimens additionally yield sequences from normal skin's resident alphabeta T cells. Many expanded lesional clones persisted in scalp and blood during tofacitinib treatment.

With respect to this clone: Antigen: not known.

Once RNA had been extracted, it was reverse transcribed into cDNA to act as the sequencing template. The data were produced by immunoSEQ multiplex PCR, yet TCRdb's version contains in-frame clones alone and is incomplete. This sample yields around 170,000 clones, of which around 49% are seen a single time; 10% belongs to the top ten. This chain links TRBV29-1 with TRBJ1-2, with 7 bases aligning to TRBD1. The sequence came from a human donor with alopecia areata. The specimen comprised CD8+ T cells sorted from blood, sampled around week 54, from a patient treated with tofacitinib. For the CDR3, the DNA is TGCAGCGTTGTTGGGGGGGACAGCTATGGCTACACCTTC. Encoded protein: CSVVGGDSYGYTF.